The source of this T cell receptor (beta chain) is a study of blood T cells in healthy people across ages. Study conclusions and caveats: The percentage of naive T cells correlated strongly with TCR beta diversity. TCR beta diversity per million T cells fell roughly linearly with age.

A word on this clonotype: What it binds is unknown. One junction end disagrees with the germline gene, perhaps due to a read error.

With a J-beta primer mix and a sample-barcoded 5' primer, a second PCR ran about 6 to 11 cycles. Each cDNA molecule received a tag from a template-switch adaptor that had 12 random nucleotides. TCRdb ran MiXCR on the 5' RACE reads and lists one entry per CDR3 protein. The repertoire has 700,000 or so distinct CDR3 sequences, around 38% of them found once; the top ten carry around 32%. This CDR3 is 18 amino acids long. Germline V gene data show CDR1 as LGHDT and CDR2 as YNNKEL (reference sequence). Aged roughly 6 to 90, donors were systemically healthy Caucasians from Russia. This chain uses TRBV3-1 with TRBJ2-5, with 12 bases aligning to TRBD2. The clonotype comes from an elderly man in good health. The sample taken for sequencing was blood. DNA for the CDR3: TGTGCCGGCAGCCAAGATGGCCTAGCGGGGGGGGCCCAAGAGACCCAGTACTTC. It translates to CAGSQDGLAGGAQETQYF.